This T cell receptor (beta chain) was observed in a study of regulatory T cells. In regard to this clone: Antigen specificity is unknown.

Trimming removed 4 bases at V and 1 base at J, with 8 bases between. Germline V gene data show CDR1 as SGHNT and CDR2 as YYREEE (reference sequence). This CDR3 spans 13 amino acids. Study-level findings and limits: Hydrophobic residues at CDR3 positions 6 and 7 were enriched in conventional CD4+ T cells of CD3G-deficient patients.

Primers: 52 TRBV forward and 13 TRBJ reverse. Assay: immunoSEQ multiplex PCR; the TCRdb copy retains only in-frame clones and omits some. The sample consists of about 28,000 clones, just under 95% of them appearing once. This chain connects TRBV5-4 to TRBJ2-5; D unclear. The TCR sequence derives from a person aged 18 to 35 with CD3G deficiency. The specimen sequenced was conventional CD4+ T cells sorted from blood. This CDR3 reads CASSPDGQETQYF. The CDR3 nucleotides read TGTGCCAGCAGCCCGGACGGCCAAGAGACCCAGTACTTC.